The 11 T cell receptor beta chains given below trace back to one sample, sequenced in a study of Ad26.COV2.S vaccination and SARS-CoV-2 variants. Sample treatment: about 20 received Ad26.COV2.S at low or high dose, single or two shots; 5 received placebo; per-sample allocation not given. Samples were taken on day 63 after the first vaccine or placebo injection. Some clones are missing from TCRdb's copy, which holds only in-frame ones; the method was immunoSEQ multiplex PCR. The sample holds 440,000 or so clones; 90% are singletons and the top ten take around 4.5%. Sequences were derived from peripheral blood, sampled in a trial of Ad26.COV2.S vaccine versus placebo. The source of these receptors is a person aged 18-65 years who received the Ad26.COV2.S COVID-19 vaccine or a placebo.

The chain links TRBV20-1 to TRBJ1-1; D call uncertain. This CDR3 comprises 13 residues. Germline CDR1 reads DFQATT; CDR2 reads SNEGSKA (reference sequence). V was pared by 3 bases and J by 8 bases, with 16 bases between. Written as DNA, the CDR3 is TGCAGTGCTAGTTTTACGGGGAGAAAAGAAGCTTTCTTT. Encoded protein: CSASFTGRKEAFF.

The rearrangement uses TRBV6-5 and TRBJ2-7, with 12 bases identical to TRBD1. The ends lost 7 bases at V and 4 bases at J; junction bases unmatched: 8. Germline V gives CDR1 MNHEY, CDR2 SVGAGI. This CDR3 has 15 amino acids. The CDR3 coding sequence is TGTGCCAGCATCTCCGGGACAGGGGGCGCTTACGAGCAGTACTTC. Its translation: CASISGTGGAYEQYF.

V usage is TRBV5-6 and J usage is TRBJ1-3, with 8 positions matching TRBD1. V shed 3 bases and J 0 bases; nucleotides not matched to a gene: 5. This CDR3 region has 16 residues. Germline V CDR1 and CDR2: SGHDT, YYEEEE. Here the CDR3 DNA reads TGTGCCAGCAGCTGGGGGACAGGTCACTCTGGAAACACCATATATTTT. This encodes CASSWGTGHSGNTIYF.

The chain links TRBV19 to TRBJ2-5; D remains ambiguous. The V gene's germline CDR1 is LNHDA and CDR2 SQIVND (reference sequence). Trimming removed 5 bases at V and 5 bases at J, with 6 bases between. This CDR3 is 11 amino acids long. The CDR3: CASSATETQYF. CDR3 sequence (DNA): TGTGCCAGTAGTGCGACGGAGACCCAGTACTTC.

This chain uses TRBV7-9 with TRBJ2-3; D call uncertain. Per germline, CDR1 SEHNR and CDR2 FQNEAQ (reference sequence). This CDR3 has 15 residues. Trimming cost V 0 bases and J 6 bases, with 13 bases left between them. The CDR3 DNA sequence: TGTGCCAGCAGCTTAGCGACTCCAATTGGGGATACGCAGTATTTT. Translated, it gives CASSLATPIGDTQYF.

This clone showed up just once. The rearrangement uses TRBV30 and TRBJ2-3, with D unresolved. CDR1 GTSNPN and CDR2 SVGIG come from the germline V gene (reference sequence). Trimming pared 4 bases from V and 1 base from J, leaving 6 bases between. The CDR3 runs 12 residues. Here the CDR3 reads CAWTPGTDTQYF. CDR3 DNA: TGTGCCTGGACCCCAGGCACAGATACGCAGTATTTT.

This sequence joins TRBV5-1 and TRBJ2-5; unclear D gene. CDR3 length: 14 residues. Germline CDR1 reads SGHRS; CDR2 reads YFSETQ. Between the trimmed V and J ends, which lost 0 bases and 1 base, there was a span of 7 bases. The DNA for the CDR3 is TGCGCCAGCAGCTTGGTAACTACCCAAGAGACCCAGTACTTC. It encodes CASSLVTTQETQYF.

The J gene is TRBJ2-7, the V gene TRBV3-1 (or the pseudogene TRBV3-2); either TRBD1 or TRBD2 may supply D (6 bases each). V lost 4 bases and J lost 0, with 13 bases in between. Germline CDR1 and CDR2: LGHDT and YNNKEL (reference sequence). This CDR3 contains 15 residues. The CDR3 coding sequence is TGTGCCAGCAGCCCAGTAGGGGGAGGCTCCTACGAGCAGTACTTC. It is translated as CASSPVGGGSYEQYF.

This clone occurred once. V is TRBV5-4 and J is TRBJ2-5; D is possibly TRBD1 or TRBD2 (6 bases each). CDR1 and CDR2 (germline): SGHNT, YYREEE (reference sequence). The V gene lost 3 bases and the J gene lost 5 bases, with 17 bases spanning the gap. The CDR3 totals 15 residues. This CDR3 is CASSYLVGGGETQYF. CDR3 DNA sequence: TGTGCCAGCAGCTACCTAGTCGGGGGCGGGGAGACCCAGTACTTC.

The V call is TRBV11-3, the J call TRBJ2-2; D call uncertain. The V gene lost 4 bases and the J gene lost 4 bases, with 10 bases spanning the gap. The germline V gene encodes CDR1 SGHNT and CDR2 YENEEA. The CDR3 has 14 residues. CDR3 protein: CASSYSSGTGELFF. Written as DNA, the CDR3 is TGTGCCAGCAGCTATTCCTCGGGCACCGGGGAGCTGTTTTTT.

CDR3 loop: CASSRRGSYNEQFF. CDR3 DNA sequence: TGTGCCAGCAGCCGTCGTGGCTCCTACAATGAGCAGTTCTTC. The chain recombines TRBV5-8 with TRBJ2-1, with D unclear. Trimming left V 4 bases short and J 0 bases short, with 8 bases between. The CDR3 contains 14 residues. CDR1 and CDR2 (germline): SGHTS, YDEGEE.